The clone carrying this T cell receptor (beta chain) was seen just once. The sample belongs to a study of T-cell reconstitution after alpha-beta-depleted transplantation in children. The ends were cut back, 2 bases at V and 8 bases at J, with 12 bases in the middle. The CDR3 is made up of 14 amino acids. In germline, CDR1 is SGHAT, CDR2 FQNNGV. Researchers prepared the TCRbeta library using unique molecular identifiers, the study reports. TCRdb processed the PCR reads anew with MiXCR; each CDR3 protein has one entry. Of more than 450,000 distinct CDR3 sequences in the sample, around 17% are singletons; the top ten hold 2.5% to 3.5%.

This sample comprised PBMCs from the stem cell graft donor, obtained from the stem cell graft. The J gene is TRBJ1-4, the V gene TRBV11-2, with D tentatively TRBD1 (5 bases). This TCR was sampled from a human donor who donated a stem cell graft to a child with acute lymphoblastic leukemia. The CDR3 here is CASSLWGSTEKLFF. The CDR3, as DNA: TGTGCCAGCAGCTTATGGGGGAGTACGGAAAAACTGTTTTTT.